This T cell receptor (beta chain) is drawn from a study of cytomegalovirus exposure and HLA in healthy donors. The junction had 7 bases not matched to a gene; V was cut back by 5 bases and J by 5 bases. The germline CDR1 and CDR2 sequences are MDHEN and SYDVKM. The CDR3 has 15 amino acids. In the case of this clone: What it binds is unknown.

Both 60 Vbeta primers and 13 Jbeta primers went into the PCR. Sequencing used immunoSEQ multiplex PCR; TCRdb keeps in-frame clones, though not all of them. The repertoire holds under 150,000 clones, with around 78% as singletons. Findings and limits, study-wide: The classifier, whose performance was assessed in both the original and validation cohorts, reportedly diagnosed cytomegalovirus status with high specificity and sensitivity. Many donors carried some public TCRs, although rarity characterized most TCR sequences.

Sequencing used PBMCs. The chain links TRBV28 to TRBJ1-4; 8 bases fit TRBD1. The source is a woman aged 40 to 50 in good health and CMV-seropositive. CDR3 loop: CASSTQGAGNEKLFF. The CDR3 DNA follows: TGTGCCAGCAGTACCCAGGGGGCTGGAAATGAAAAACTGTTTTTT.